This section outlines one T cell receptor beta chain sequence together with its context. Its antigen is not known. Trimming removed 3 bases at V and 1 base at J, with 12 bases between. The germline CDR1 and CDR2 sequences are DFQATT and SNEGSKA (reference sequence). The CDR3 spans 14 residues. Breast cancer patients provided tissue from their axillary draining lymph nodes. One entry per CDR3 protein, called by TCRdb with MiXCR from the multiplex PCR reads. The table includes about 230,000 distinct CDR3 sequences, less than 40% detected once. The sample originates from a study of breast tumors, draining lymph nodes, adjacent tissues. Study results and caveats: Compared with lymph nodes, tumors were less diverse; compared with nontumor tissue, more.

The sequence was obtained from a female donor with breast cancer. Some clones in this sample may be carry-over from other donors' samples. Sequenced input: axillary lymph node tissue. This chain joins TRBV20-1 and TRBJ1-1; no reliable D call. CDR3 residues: CSASQSARNTEAFF. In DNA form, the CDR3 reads TGCAGTGCTAGTCAGTCCGCCAGGAACACTGAAGCTTTCTTT.